Listed here are 32 T cell receptor beta chains from one sample, sequenced in a study of T cell changes during pregnancy in multiple sclerosis. This table comes from immunoSEQ multiplex PCR, and its TCRdb copy is limited to in-frame clones, with some not included. Seen here are fewer than 70,000 clones, 89% observed once, and the top ten hold 2% to 3%. Specimen: peripheral blood, collected in the first trimester of pregnancy. Receptors originate from a female donor with multiple sclerosis, enrolled in a pregnancy study.

The chain carries TRBV27 and TRBJ1-6; D perhaps matches TRBD1 (5 bases). There are 16 residues in the CDR3. V lost 3 bases, J lost 5 bases, and 14 bases lay in between. CDR1 and CDR2 (germline): MNHEY, SMNVEV (reference sequence). The CDR3 bases are TGTGCCAGCAGTTTGCTCCCACAGGTACATAATTCACCCCTCCACTTT. Its protein is CASSLLPQVHNSPLHF.

J is TRBJ2-1 and V is TRBV20-1; D unresolved. The CDR3 runs 11 residues. Germline-derived CDR1 and CDR2 are DFQATT and SNEGSKA (reference sequence). Trimming shortened V by 1 base and J by 9 bases, and 7 bases separated the two germline ends. This CDR3 reads CSARASGEQFF. As DNA, the CDR3 is TGCAGTGCTAGAGCATCGGGTGAGCAGTTCTTC.

This chain connects TRBV5-5 to TRBJ2-7; TRBD2 matches at 7 bases. Germline trimming cut 4 bases from V and 5 bases from J; bases unmatched to any gene: 12. The CDR3 has 15 amino acids. Germline CDR1 is SGHKS and CDR2 is YYEKEE (reference sequence). CDR3 in amino acids: CASSGREAAAHEQYF. Written as DNA, the CDR3 is TGTGCCAGCAGCGGACGGGAGGCAGCGGCCCACGAGCAGTACTTC.

The rearrangement joins TRBV4-3 to TRBJ2-3; possible D gene TRBD2, 5 bases. Germline lookup yields CDR1 LGHNA and CDR2 YSLEER. Trimming removed 0 bases from V and 2 bases from J, with 18 bases in between. This CDR3 is 18 amino acids long. The CDR3 sequence is CASSQERPRSGDTDTQYF. CDR3 bases: TGCGCCAGCAGCCAAGAGCGGCCTCGATCCGGGGACACAGATACGCAGTATTTT.

This chain links TRBV27 with TRBJ2-7, with TRBD1 matching over 9 bases. Trimming removed 5 bases from V and 6 bases from J; junction bases left unmatched: 8. The V gene's germline CDR1 is MNHEY and CDR2 SMNVEV (reference sequence). The CDR3 runs to 14 residues. For the CDR3, the DNA is TGTGCCAGCAGTCCGGGACAGGGTGAGTTCGAGCAGTACTTC. Protein product: CASSPGQGEFEQYF.

The V call is TRBV27, the J call TRBJ2-7, with TRBD1 matching 11 bases. The CDR3 consists of 15 residues. Germline values: CDR1 MNHEY, CDR2 SMNVEV (reference sequence). With 2 bases clipped from V and 4 bases from J, the junction kept 4 bases outside the gene matches. The CDR3 spells CASSLGQGAIYEQYF. The DNA of the CDR3 is TGTGCCAGCAGTTTAGGACAGGGGGCGATATACGAGCAGTACTTC.

The CDR3 reads CASGLSTGLRDREETQYF. For the CDR3, the DNA is TGTGCTAGTGGTTTGTCGACCGGACTCAGGGACAGGGAAGAGACCCAGTACTTC. The rearrangement links TRBV12-5 to TRBJ2-5; 9 bases fit TRBD1. J lost 3 bases, V lost 2 bases, and 13 bases had no gene match. Germline-derived CDR1 and CDR2 are LGHNT and FRNRAP. The CDR3 loop spans 18 amino acids.

V usage is TRBV7-6 and J usage is TRBJ1-1; perhaps TRBD1 as D (6 bases). Trimming stripped 5 bases from V and 3 bases from J, with 10 bases between. Germline CDR1 SGHVS, CDR2 FNYEAQ. The CDR3 totals 13 residues. The CDR3 region is CASSMGTHTEAFF. The DNA for the CDR3 is TGTGCCAGCAGCATGGGGACACACACTGAAGCTTTCTTT.

This clone has at least ten counts. The chain is built from TRBV30 and TRBJ1-5, with D perhaps TRBD1 (6 bases). From germline, CDR1 is GTSNPN and CDR2 SVGIG (reference sequence). Trimming took 2 bases from V and 5 from J, leaving 16 bases between them. The CDR3 is 15 amino acids. The CDR3, as DNA: TGTGCCTGGAGTCACGCAGGGGAGGGAGATCAGCCCCAGCATTTT. Translation gives CAWSHAGEGDQPQHF.

The CDR3 region has the DNA TGTGCCAGCAGGCCGCTTTGGGGGCCCAATCAGCCCCAGCATTTT. Its translation is CASRPLWGPNQPQHF. The V and J genes are TRBV27 and TRBJ1-5; the D gene is possibly TRBD1 (6 bases). Looked up from germline, CDR1 is MNHEY and CDR2 is SMNVEV (reference sequence). The CDR3 consists of 15 residues. Trimming shortened V by 6 bases and J by 3 bases, and 15 bases separated the two germline ends.

The rearrangement uses TRBV5-1 and TRBJ2-3, with D perhaps TRBD2 (5 bases). V lost 1 base, J lost 0 bases, and 12 bases lay in between. Germline loops: CDR1 SGHRS, CDR2 YFSETQ. The CDR3 has 16 amino acids. Here the CDR3 DNA reads TGCGCCAGCAGCTTGTGGTACGGAGGTAGCACAGATACGCAGTATTTT. It translates to CASSLWYGGSTDTQYF. Variable domain in full (rest from reference TRBV5-1 and TRBJ2-3): KAGVTQTPRYLIKTRGQQVTLSCSPISGHRSVSWYQQTPGQGLQFLFEYFSETQRNKGNFPGRFSGRQFSNSRSEMNVSTLELGDSALYLCASSLWYGGSTDTQYFGPGTRLTVL.

The chain is built from TRBV11-2 and TRBJ2-2; 8 bases agree with TRBD1. This CDR3 contains 17 residues. J gave up 3 bases and V 6 bases, and 12 bases lay outside the gene matches. Germline lookup yields CDR1 SGHAT and CDR2 FQNNGV. The CDR3 loop is CASRSLRQGQDTGELFF. DNA of the CDR3: TGTGCCAGCAGATCCCTCCGACAGGGACAGGACACCGGGGAGCTGTTTTTT.

The chain uses TRBV19 and TRBJ1-3; 9 nucleotides line up with TRBD1. V lost 5 bases to trimming and J lost 9 bases; unmatched junction nucleotides: 5. There are 13 residues in the CDR3. CDR1 and CDR2 (germline): LNHDA, SQIVND (reference sequence). CDR3 DNA sequence: TGTGCCAGTAGTGAGCGACAGGGGGTCACCATATATTTT. Its translation: CASSERQGVTIYF.

The chain combines TRBV5-1 with TRBJ1-1; unclear D gene. The V end was cut by 2 bases, the J end by 1 base, with 18 bases between. Germline CDR1 SGHRS, CDR2 YFSETQ. The CDR3 is 17 residues long. The CDR3 sequence: CASSFLRLPLGNTEAFF. The CDR3 DNA reads as TGCGCCAGCAGCTTCCTTCGGCTCCCCCTAGGGAACACTGAAGCTTTCTTT.

This rearrangement joins TRBV4-3 to TRBJ1-2; 7 bases are a match to TRBD1. This CDR3 is built from 15 residues. Per germline, CDR1 LGHNA and CDR2 YSLEER. The trim removed 0 bases at V and 8 bases at J, leaving 9 bases unmatched. The CDR3 reads CASSQEYGQARGYTF. DNA of the CDR3: TGCGCCAGCAGCCAAGAGTACGGACAGGCCCGCGGCTACACCTTC.

The chain links TRBV11-3 to TRBJ2-3; 9 bases agree with TRBD1. Germline V gene lookup returns CDR1 SGHNT and CDR2 YENEEA. This CDR3 has 19 residues. Germline trimming cut 4 bases from V and 6 bases from J; bases unmatched to any gene: 20. CDR3 in amino acids: CASSSTRTGARNEKDTQYF. CDR3 bases: TGTGCCAGCAGCTCAACTCGGACAGGGGCACGTAATGAGAAGGATACGCAGTATTTT.

The chain recombines TRBV13 with TRBJ2-3, with TRBD2 matching over 10 bases. Germline values: CDR1 PRHDT, CDR2 FYEKMQ (reference sequence). The V segment lost 2 bases and the J segment 5 bases; nucleotides outside the gene matches: 4. CDR3 size: 15 residues. The DNA for the CDR3 is TGTGCCAGCAGCTTAAGCGGGGGGGGGAGAGATACGCAGTATTTT. Its translation: CASSLSGGGRDTQYF. The variable domain in full, completed from reference TRBV13 and TRBJ2-3, reads AAGVIQSPRHLIKEKRETATLKCYPIPRHDTVYWYQQGPGQDPQFLISFYEKMQSDKGSIPDRFSAQQFSDYHSELNMSSLELGDSALYFCASSLSGGGRDTQYFGPGTRLTVL.

The genes are TRBV6-6 and TRBJ2-1; TRBD2 aligns across 9 bases. With 5 bases clipped from V and 5 bases from J, the junction kept 7 bases outside the gene matches. CDR1 MNHNY and CDR2 SVGAGI come from the germline V gene (reference sequence). The CDR3 consists of 15 residues. This CDR3 is CASSARLAANNEQFF. The CDR3 coding sequence is TGTGCCAGCAGTGCCCGACTAGCGGCTAACAATGAGCAGTTCTTC.

This chain links TRBV6-5 with TRBJ1-2, with D perhaps TRBD1 (6 bases). V shed 5 bases and J shed 5 bases, with 12 bases lying between them. Per germline, CDR1 MNHEY and CDR2 SVGAGI. This CDR3 has 13 residues. The CDR3 loop is CASSPTGSYGYTF. For the CDR3, the DNA is TGTGCCAGCAGTCCTACAGGGTCTTATGGCTACACCTTC.

The rearrangement joins TRBV7-2 to TRBJ1-1; 7 bases agree with TRBD1. V was clipped by 4 bases and J by 1 base; unmatched bases: 6. The CDR3 is 15 amino acids. Germline CDR1 and CDR2: SGHTA and FQGNSA. The CDR3 loop reads CASSSQGVANTEAFF. CDR3 coding DNA: TGTGCCAGCAGCTCCCAGGGGGTCGCGAACACTGAAGCTTTCTTT.

The chain has TRBV5-1 and TRBJ2-5, with TRBD2 matching over 11 bases. Germline CDR1 SGHRS, CDR2 YFSETQ. V was clipped by 0 bases and J by 3 bases; unmatched bases: 13. CDR3 length: 19 amino acids. The CDR3 DNA follows: TGCGCCAGCAGCTTGGAGTCTAGCGGGAGGATTGGGGCGGAAGAGACCCAGTACTTC. Protein: CASSLESSGRIGAEETQYF. Full variable domain (remainder filled in from reference TRBV5-1 and TRBJ2-5): KAGVTQTPRYLIKTRGQQVTLSCSPISGHRSVSWYQQTPGQGLQFLFEYFSETQRNKGNFPGRFSGRQFSNSRSEMNVSTLELGDSALYLCASSLESSGRIGAEETQYFGPGTRLLVL.

The J gene is TRBJ2-5, the V gene TRBV5-1; 7 positions agree with TRBD1. The CDR3 sequence is 12 residues long. V shed 3 bases and J 4 bases; nucleotides not matched to a gene: 0. Per the germline V gene, CDR1 is SGHRS and CDR2 is YFSETQ. The CDR3 nucleotides read TGCGCCAGCAGCTACAGGGGAGAGACCCAGTACTTC. Translating it yields CASSYRGETQYF.

The chain joins TRBV7-2 to TRBJ2-2; D remains ambiguous. From germline, CDR1 is SGHTA and CDR2 FQGNSA. There are 16 residues in the CDR3. V shed 4 bases and J shed 1 base, with 13 bases lying between them. CDR3 bases: TGTGCCAGCAGCTGGGCGCCTGCAGGGAACACCGGGGAGCTGTTTTTT. Its translation: CASSWAPAGNTGELFF.

The chain uses TRBV5-1 and TRBJ2-7; a weak D match, TRBD1 (5 bases). The CDR3 spans 14 residues. Germline values: CDR1 SGHRS, CDR2 YFSETQ. Trimming pared 4 bases from V and 0 bases from J, leaving 11 bases between. The CDR3 reads CASSDQGSSYEQYF. Here the CDR3 DNA reads TGCGCCAGCAGCGATCAGGGTAGCTCCTACGAGCAGTACTTC.

V gene TRBV30 combines with J gene TRBJ1-2, with D possibly matching TRBD1 (5 bases). CDR3 length: 12 residues. The germline gives CDR1 GTSNPN, CDR2 SVGIG (reference sequence). The V end lost 0 bases, the J end lost 8 bases, and 10 bases lay between the germline ends. The CDR3, as DNA: TGTGCCTGGAGTGTACTCAGGGTAGGCTACACCTTC. Translating gives CAWSVLRVGYTF.

The chain has TRBV5-1 and TRBJ1-3; D uncertain. This CDR3 spans 14 amino acids. The V end was cut by 5 bases, the J end by 3 bases, with 12 bases between. The germline gives CDR1 SGHRS, CDR2 YFSETQ. For the CDR3, the DNA is TGCGCCAGCAGGGTATCGGGGATTGGAAACACCATATATTTT. Translation: CASRVSGIGNTIYF.

The chain combines TRBV27 with TRBJ2-7, with D perhaps matching TRBD1 (6 bases). Deletions cut 5 bases from V and 2 bases from J, with 13 bases between. The CDR3 contains 14 residues. Germline lookup yields CDR1 MNHEY and CDR2 SMNVEV (reference sequence). The CDR3 region is CASSLKTGPYEQYF. The CDR3 DNA sequence: TGTGCCAGCAGTCTCAAGACAGGTCCCTACGAGCAGTACTTC.

This chain joins TRBV30 and TRBJ2-1, with D tentatively TRBD2 (6 bases). CDR3 length: 13 amino acids. In germline, CDR1 is GTSNPN, CDR2 SVGIG (reference sequence). The V and J ends lost 0 bases and 10 bases respectively, with 13 bases between them. CDR3 sequence reads: CAWSVQGRSEQFF. The CDR3 DNA reads TGTGCCTGGAGTGTACAAGGGAGGAGCGAGCAGTTCTTC.

This CDR3 is CAWTSFSHNEQFF. CDR3 DNA sequence: TGTGCCTGGACGTCGTTTAGTCACAATGAGCAGTTCTTC. This rearrangement joins TRBV30 to TRBJ2-1; D gene uncertain. Per germline, CDR1 GTSNPN and CDR2 SVGIG (reference sequence). Trimming stripped 4 bases from V and 5 bases from J, with 12 bases between. The CDR3 runs 13 residues. Variable domain in full (rest from reference TRBV30 and TRBJ2-1): SQTIHQWPATLVQPVGSPLSLECTVEGTSNPNLYWYRQAAGRGLQLLFYSVGIGQISSEVPQNLSASRPQDRQFILSSKKLLLSDSGFYLCAWTSFSHNEQFFGPGTRLTVL.

The V and J genes are TRBV19 and TRBJ2-1; TRBD2 matches 8 bases. J was trimmed by 2 bases and V by 4 bases; bases with no gene match: 4. The length of the CDR3 is 15 residues. Germline loops: CDR1 LNHDA, CDR2 SQIVND (reference sequence). CDR3 loop: CASSTLAGPYNEQFF. DNA of the CDR3: TGTGCCAGTAGTACTCTAGCGGGTCCCTACAATGAGCAGTTCTTC.

This clone was counted ten times or more. The gene calls are TRBV6-5 and TRBJ1-1; D call uncertain. V lost 5 bases to trimming and J lost 3 bases, with 10 bases between them. Germline loops: CDR1 MNHEY, CDR2 SVGAGI. This CDR3 is built from 13 residues. The CDR3 sequence: CASSVGEDTEAFF. CDR3 bases: TGTGCCAGCAGTGTCGGTGAGGACACTGAAGCTTTCTTT.

V and J are TRBV2 and TRBJ2-1; D is undetermined. Trimming removed 8 bases from V and 10 bases from J, with 9 bases in between. Germline V gives CDR1 SNHLY, CDR2 FYNNEI. This CDR3 has 10 residues. The CDR3 loop reads CASGAREQFF. CDR3 DNA sequence: TGTGCCAGCGGTGCACGGGAGCAGTTCTTC.